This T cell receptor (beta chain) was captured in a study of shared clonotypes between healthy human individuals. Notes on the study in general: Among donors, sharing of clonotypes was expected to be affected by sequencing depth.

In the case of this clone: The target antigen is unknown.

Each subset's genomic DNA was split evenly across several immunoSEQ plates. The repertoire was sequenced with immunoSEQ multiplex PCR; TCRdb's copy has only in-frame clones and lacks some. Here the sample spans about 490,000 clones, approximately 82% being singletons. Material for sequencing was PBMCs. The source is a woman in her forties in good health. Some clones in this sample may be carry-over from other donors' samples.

The CDR3 bases are TGTGCCAGCAGTCCACTCACAGGGGGAACGACCGAAGCTTTCTTT. This encodes CASSPLTGGTTEAFF. The rearrangement uses TRBV27 and TRBJ1-1, with 8 bases aligning to TRBD1. The junction had 13 bases not matched to a gene; V was cut back by 5 bases and J by 8 bases. Germline V lookup: CDR1 MNHEY, CDR2 SMNVEV (reference sequence). This CDR3 comprises 15 residues.